The entry below gives a single TCR beta chain sequence along with its context. Its binding antigen is unknown. Per-nucleotide qualities are absent, and no much larger clonotype sits a single base away. CDR1 and CDR2 (KGHSH, LQKENI) derive from the germline V gene. CDR3 length: 16 amino acids, cysteine to phenylalanine. The kept DNA is CDR3 alone, 48 bases in frame from the first base. The V end loses 3 bases and the J end loses 5 bases, and a stretch of 19 bases separates them. The immunoSEQ Assay, a bias-controlled multiplex PCR, was used to amplify TCRbeta CDR3 regions from genomic DNA. The paper's data handling went like this. Nucleated cell counts per sample were estimated from amplification of reference gene primers within the assay. To quantify the absolute abundance of each unique TCRbeta CDR3 rearrangement, sequence reads were collapsed and filtered. Productive Simpson clonality was computed per sample as the square root of Simpson's diversity index over productive rearrangements. TCRdb carries this immuneACCESS record with in-frame sequences only. Its versions omit some clonotypes, under half of them owing to an unresolved V gene in the studies checked, with the rest unexplained. Clone size and V and J calls were adopted from that table, with D and trimming inferred from the DNA. This sample lists about 22,000 clones; roughly 84% were detected once. In total, the top ten clones hold about a fifth of the sample.

Each collaborating institution followed its own protocols to collect whole blood in K2EDTA tubes. Collaborator samples were shipped for TCRbeta analysis as frozen whole blood, isolated PBMCs, or DNA extracted from either sample type. This entry belongs to a study of blood T cell repertoires in COVID-19 (dated by TCRdb to 2018 to 2020). Context from the whole study: The collaborator samples originated in the United States, Italy and Spain and spanned the acute and convalescent phases of COVID-19. The repertoires were released in a freely available public database meant as a resource for research on the immune response to SARS-CoV-2. Samples came from the ongoing ImmuneRACE study (first 160 participants) plus 1,254 subjects from 6 global collaborators. The prospective study material was composed of cDNA or gDNA derived from T cells, B-cell-depleted T cells, or PBMCs. Nearly every sample came with metadata listing a de-identified subject ID, COVID-19 status, age in years and sex. HLA class I and class II types, where available, came from metadata supplied by the sample provider rather than from assay-based typing. The dataset comprised deeply sampled blood TCRbeta repertoires from subjects exposed to, actively infected with, or recovered from COVID-19.

The research as a whole found: The amount of clinical and demographic metadata varied by source and participant and was provided uncurated.

Sequenced sample: peripheral blood. The receptor's source is a man aged 80 or over with active or convalescent COVID-19. The rearranged chain carries TRBV18 and TRBJ1-1; the D gene is unclear. The CDR3: CASSPSDVGAGTEAFF. The nucleotide sequence reads TGTGCCAGCTCACCTTCAGATGTGGGAGCGGGAACTGAAGCTTTCTTT.